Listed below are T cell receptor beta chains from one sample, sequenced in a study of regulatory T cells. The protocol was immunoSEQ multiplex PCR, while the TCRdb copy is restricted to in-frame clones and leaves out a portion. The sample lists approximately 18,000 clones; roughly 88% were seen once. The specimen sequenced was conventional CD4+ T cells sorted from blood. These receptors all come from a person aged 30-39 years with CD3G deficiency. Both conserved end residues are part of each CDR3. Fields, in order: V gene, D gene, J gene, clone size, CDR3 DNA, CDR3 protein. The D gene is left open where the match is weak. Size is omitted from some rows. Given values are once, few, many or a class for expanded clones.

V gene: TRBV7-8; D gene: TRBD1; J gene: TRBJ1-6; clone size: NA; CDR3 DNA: TGTGCCAGCAGACAGGGGACAGGGAATTTAGGCTCACCCCTCCACTTT; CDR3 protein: CASRQGTGNLGSPLHF
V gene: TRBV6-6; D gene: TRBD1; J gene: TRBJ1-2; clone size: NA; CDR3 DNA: TGTGCCAGCAGTGAGGGACAGGCGGCTAGGGGCTACACCTTC; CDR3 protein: CASSEGQAARGYTF
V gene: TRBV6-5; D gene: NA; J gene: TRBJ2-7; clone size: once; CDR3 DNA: TGTGCCAGCAGTTATCAACCTCCCTACGAGCAGTACTTC; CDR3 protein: CASSYQPPYEQYF
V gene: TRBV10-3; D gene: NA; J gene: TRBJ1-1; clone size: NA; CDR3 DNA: TGTGCCATCAGGGAGAGAGGGGACACTGAAGCTTTCTTT; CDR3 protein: CAIRERGDTEAFF
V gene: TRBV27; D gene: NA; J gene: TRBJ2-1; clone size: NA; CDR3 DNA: TGTGCCAGCAGTTTTCTAAGTGGGGTAAGGGGCAATGAGCAGTTCTTC; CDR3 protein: CASSFLSGVRGNEQFF
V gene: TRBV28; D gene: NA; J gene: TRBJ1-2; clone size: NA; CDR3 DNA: TGTGCCAGCAGTCAGGGCAGGGGCTATGGCTACACCTTC; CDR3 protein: CASSQGRGYGYTF
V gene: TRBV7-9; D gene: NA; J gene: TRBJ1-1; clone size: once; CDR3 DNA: TGTGCCAGCAGCTTATGGGGGACTGAAGCTTTCTTT; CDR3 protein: CASSLWGTEAFF
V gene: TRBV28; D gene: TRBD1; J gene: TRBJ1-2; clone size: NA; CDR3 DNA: TGTGCCAGCAGCCACATGCTGACAGGGGGTTTATCCTATGGCTACACCTTC; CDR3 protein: CASSHMLTGGLSYGYTF
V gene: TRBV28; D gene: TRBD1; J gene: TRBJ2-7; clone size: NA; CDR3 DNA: TGTGCCAGCAGTTACACGGGACAGGGGGCTGTCGAGCAGTACTTC; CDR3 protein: CASSYTGQGAVEQYF
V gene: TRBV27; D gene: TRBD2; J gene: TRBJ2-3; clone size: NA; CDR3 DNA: TGTGCCAGCAGTCCTCGGGGTAGCGGGAGCGGTATGGGTACGCAGTATTTT; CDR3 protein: CASSPRGSGSGMGTQYF
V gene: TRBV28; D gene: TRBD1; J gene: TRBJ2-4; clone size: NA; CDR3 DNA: TGTGCCAGCAGCTCCCGGGACAGGAAAAACATTCAGTACTTC; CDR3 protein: CASSSRDRKNIQYF
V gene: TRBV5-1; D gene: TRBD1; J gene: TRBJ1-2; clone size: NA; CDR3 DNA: TGCGCCAGCAGCTTGAGGGCCGGGACAGGGGACGTCTATGGCTACACCTTC; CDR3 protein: CASSLRAGTGDVYGYTF
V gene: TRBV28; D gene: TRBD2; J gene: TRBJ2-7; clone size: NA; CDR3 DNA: TGTGCCAGCAGTGTAGCGGGAGGGGGGGAGCAGTACTTC; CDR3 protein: CASSVAGGGEQYF
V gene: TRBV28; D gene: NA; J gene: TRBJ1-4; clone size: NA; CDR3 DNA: TGTGCCAGCAGTTCGCAGGGGACGTTAAATGAAAAACTGTTTTTT; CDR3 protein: CASSSQGTLNEKLFF
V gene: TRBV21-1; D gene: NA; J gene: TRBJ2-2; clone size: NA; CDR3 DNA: TGCTTTGATCCACACGCCGGGGAGCTGTTTTTT; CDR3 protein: CFDPHAGELFF
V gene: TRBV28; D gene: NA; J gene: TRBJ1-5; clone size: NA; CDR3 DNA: TGTGCCAGCAGCTACAGGGACAATCAGCCCCAGCATTTT; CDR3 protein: CASSYRDNQPQHF
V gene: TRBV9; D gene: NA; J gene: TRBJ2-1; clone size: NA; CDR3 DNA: TGTGCCAGCAGCGTAGACCCCGTCCGTGAGCAGTTCTTC; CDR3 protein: CASSVDPVREQFF
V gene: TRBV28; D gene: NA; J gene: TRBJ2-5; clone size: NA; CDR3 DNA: TGTGCCAGCAGTTTATCCACAGGGCGAACCCAAGAGACCCAGTACTTC; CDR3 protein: CASSLSTGRTQETQYF
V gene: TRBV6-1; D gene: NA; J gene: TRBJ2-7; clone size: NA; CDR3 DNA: TGTGCCAGCAACCTATACCTGAATTCCTTCTACGAGCAGTACTTC; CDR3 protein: CASNLYLNSFYEQYF
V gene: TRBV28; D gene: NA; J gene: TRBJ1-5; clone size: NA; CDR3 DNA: TGTGCCAGCAGCAGTCGGATTCAGCCCCAGCATTTT; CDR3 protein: CASSSRIQPQHF
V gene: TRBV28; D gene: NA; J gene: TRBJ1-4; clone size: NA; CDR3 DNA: TGTGCCAGCAGTCCGAGACAGAACATTAATGAAAAACTGTTTTTT; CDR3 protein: CASSPRQNINEKLFF
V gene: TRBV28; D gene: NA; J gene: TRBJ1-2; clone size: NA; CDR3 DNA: TGTGCCAGCAGTTCTACTGAGGGTCCCGTTTCCCGTCGTGGCTACACCTTC; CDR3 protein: CASSSTEGPVSRRGYTF
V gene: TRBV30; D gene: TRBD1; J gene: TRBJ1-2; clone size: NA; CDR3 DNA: TGTGCCTGGGACAGGGGAAACTATGGCTACACCTTC; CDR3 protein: CAWDRGNYGYTF
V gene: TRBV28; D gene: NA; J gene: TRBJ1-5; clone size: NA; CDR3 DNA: TGTGCCAGCCGTTCGGGAGGGAATAGCAATCAGCCCCAGCATTTT; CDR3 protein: CASRSGGNSNQPQHF
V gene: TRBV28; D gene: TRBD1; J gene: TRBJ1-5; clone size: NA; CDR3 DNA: TGTGCCAGCGGGGGACAGCCCCCCCAGCCCCAGCATTTT; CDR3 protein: CASGGQPPQPQHF
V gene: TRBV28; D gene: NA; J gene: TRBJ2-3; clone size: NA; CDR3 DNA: TGTGCCAGCAGTACCGCGGGACTCGGCACAGATACGCAGTATTTT; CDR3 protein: CASSTAGLGTDTQYF
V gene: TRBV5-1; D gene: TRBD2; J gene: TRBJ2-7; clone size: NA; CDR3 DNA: TGCGCCAGCAGCTGGGGGGGGGACTCCTACGAGCAGTACTTC; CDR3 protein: CASSWGGDSYEQYF
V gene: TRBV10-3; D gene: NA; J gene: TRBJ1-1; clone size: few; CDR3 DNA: TGTGCCATCAGGCAACAGGGCGGGAACACTGAAGCTTTCTTT; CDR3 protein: CAIRQQGGNTEAFF
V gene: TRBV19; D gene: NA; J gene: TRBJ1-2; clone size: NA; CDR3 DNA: TGTGCCAGTAGGCGGGCAGGCGGCTCCGACTATGGCTACACCTTC; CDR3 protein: CASRRAGGSDYGYTF
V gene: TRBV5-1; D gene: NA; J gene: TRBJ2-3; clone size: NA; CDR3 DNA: TGCGCCAGCAGCTTGCAGGGGCACCCCACAGATACGCAGTATTTT; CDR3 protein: CASSLQGHPTDTQYF
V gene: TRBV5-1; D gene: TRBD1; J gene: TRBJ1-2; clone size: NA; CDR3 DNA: TGCGCCAGCAGCTTTGGGATCACTCGACAGGGAAAGGGTGGCTACACCTTC; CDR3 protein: CASSFGITRQGKGGYTF
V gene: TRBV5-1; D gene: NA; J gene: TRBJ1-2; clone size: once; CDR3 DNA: TGCGCCAGCAGCCCGGGCCATGAAAGGAACTATGGCTACACCTTC; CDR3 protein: CASSPGHERNYGYTF
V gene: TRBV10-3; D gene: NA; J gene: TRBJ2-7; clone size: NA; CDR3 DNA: TGTGCCATCAGTCCCGGGACAACCGGGATCTACGAGCAGTACTTC; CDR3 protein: CAISPGTTGIYEQYF
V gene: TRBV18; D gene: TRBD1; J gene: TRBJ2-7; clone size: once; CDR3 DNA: TGTGCCAGCTCACCTCGGACAGGGGTCGAGCAGTACTTC; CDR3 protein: CASSPRTGVEQYF
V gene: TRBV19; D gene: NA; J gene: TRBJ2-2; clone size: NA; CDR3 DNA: TGTGCCAGTAGTATCGCAGGGGACACCGGGGAGCTGTTTTTT; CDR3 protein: CASSIAGDTGELFF
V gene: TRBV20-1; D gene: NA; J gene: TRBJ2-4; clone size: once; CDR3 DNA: TGCAGTGCTAGTAGAGGGGACATTCAGTACTTC; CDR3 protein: CSASRGDIQYF
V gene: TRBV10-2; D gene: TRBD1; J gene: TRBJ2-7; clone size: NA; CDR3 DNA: TGCGCCAGCAAGCAGGGACAGGGGACCTACGAGCAGTACTTC; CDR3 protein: CASKQGQGTYEQYF
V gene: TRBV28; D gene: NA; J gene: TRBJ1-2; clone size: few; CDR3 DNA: TGTGCCAGCAGTTTACGGGGAAGCCGGGTTGGATCCACCTTC; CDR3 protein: CASSLRGSRVGSTF
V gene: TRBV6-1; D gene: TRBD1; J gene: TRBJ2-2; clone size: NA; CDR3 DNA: TGTGCCAGCAGCCGACAGGGGGCGAACACCGGGGAGCTGTTTTTT; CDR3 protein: CASSRQGANTGELFF
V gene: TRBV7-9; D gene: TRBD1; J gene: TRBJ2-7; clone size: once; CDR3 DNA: TGTGCCAGCAGCCAAACCGGGACAGGTAGTGACGAGCAGTACTTC; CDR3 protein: CASSQTGTGSDEQYF
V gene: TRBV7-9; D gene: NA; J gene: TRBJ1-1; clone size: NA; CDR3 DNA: TGTGCCAGCAGCCTCACGAAGGGCACTGAAGCTTTCTTT; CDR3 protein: CASSLTKGTEAFF
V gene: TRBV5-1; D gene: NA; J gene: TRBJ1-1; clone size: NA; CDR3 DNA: TGCGCCAGCAGCTTGGATAGTGCAGGAAAAGCTTTCTTT; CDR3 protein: CASSLDSAGKAFF
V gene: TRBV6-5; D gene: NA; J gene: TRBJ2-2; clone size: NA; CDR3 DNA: TGTGCCAGCAGTTACGCGGTGGGGAGCCCCGGGGAGCTGTTTTTT; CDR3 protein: CASSYAVGSPGELFF
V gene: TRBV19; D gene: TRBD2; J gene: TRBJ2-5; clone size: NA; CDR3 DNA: TGTGCCAGTAGTCCTCTAGCGGGGGGGCCAGAGACCCAGTACTTC; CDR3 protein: CASSPLAGGPETQYF
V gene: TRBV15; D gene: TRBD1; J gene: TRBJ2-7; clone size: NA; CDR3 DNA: TGTGCCACCAGCAGAGACAGGGGGTACCACGAGCAGTACTTC; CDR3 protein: CATSRDRGYHEQYF
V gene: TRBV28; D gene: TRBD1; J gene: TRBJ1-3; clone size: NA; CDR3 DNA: TGTGCCAGCAGTTCGGACAGGAGATACTCTGGAAACACCATATATTTT; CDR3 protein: CASSSDRRYSGNTIYF
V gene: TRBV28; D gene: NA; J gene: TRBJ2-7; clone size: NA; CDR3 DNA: TGTGCCAGCAGTCCCCAAGAGGCAGGGAGACACGAGCAGTACTTC; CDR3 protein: CASSPQEAGRHEQYF